These 25 T cell receptor beta chains originate from one sample sequenced in a study of blood T cell repertoires in COVID-19. The table came from immunoSEQ multiplex PCR; TCRdb's copy has only in-frame clones and leaves some out. Of about 75,000 clones in the sample, around nine tenths were seen once. Specimen: peripheral blood. The receptors here all came from a human donor in a cohort sampled during active COVID-19.

This clone was detected once. The chain uses TRBV2 and TRBJ1-5; 10 positions match TRBD1. J gave up 4 bases and V 7 bases, and 10 bases lay outside the gene matches. Germline-derived CDR1 and CDR2 are SNHLY and FYNNEI. The CDR3 totals 16 residues. The CDR3 reads CASKTGGQNGNQPQHF. The CDR3 DNA reads as TGTGCCAGCAAGACAGGGGGCCAAAATGGGAATCAGCCCCAGCATTTT.

A few counts support this clone. The V and J genes are TRBV27 and TRBJ1-6; TRBD1 is a possible D gene (6 bases). The CDR3 sequence is 14 residues long. V lost 11 bases and J 9 bases, leaving 20 bases between the germline ends. CDR1 MNHEY and CDR2 SMNVEV come from the germline V gene (reference sequence). The CDR3 nucleotides read TGTGCCGGACGGGACACCGAGGGCGGTTCACCCCTCCACTTT. It translates to CAGRDTEGGSPLHF.

This clone was counted a few times. V usage is TRBV6-5 and J usage is TRBJ2-1, with 13 bases aligning to TRBD2. Losses at the gene ends were 5 bases for V and 10 bases for J; bases not matched to a gene: 8. The CDR3 contains 15 residues. Per the germline V gene, CDR1 is MNHEY and CDR2 is SVGAGI. The CDR3 is CASSHTSGGAWEQFF. The DNA for the CDR3 is TGTGCCAGCAGTCACACTAGCGGGGGGGCCTGGGAGCAGTTCTTC.

The rearrangement uses TRBV13 and TRBJ1-2, with D perhaps TRBD1 (5 bases). The germline V gene has CDR1 PRHDT and CDR2 FYEKMQ (reference sequence). The V end lost 5 bases, the J end lost 4 bases, and 17 bases lay between the germline ends. The CDR3 has 15 residues. The CDR3 nucleotides read TGTGCCAGCAGCCCTCGACCGACAGTATCCTATGGCTACACCTTC. Translated, it gives CASSPRPTVSYGYTF.

V usage is TRBV2 and J usage is TRBJ1-4; D not certain. Germline loops: CDR1 SNHLY, CDR2 FYNNEI. The CDR3 sequence is 14 residues long. Trimming stripped 8 bases from V and 7 bases from J, with 17 bases between. CDR3 region: CASRRVAIGEKLFF. CDR3 in DNA: TGTGCCAGCCGGCGGGTGGCGATTGGTGAAAAACTGTTTTTT. The variable domain in full, with the rest retrieved from reference TRBV2 and TRBJ1-4, is EPEVTQTPSHQVTQMGQEVILRCVPISNHLYFYWYRQILGQKVEFLVSFYNNEISEKSEIFDDQFSVERPDGSNFTLKIRSTKLEDSAMYFCASRRVAIGEKLFFGSGTQLSVL.

The chain links TRBV14 to TRBJ2-2; 10 bases are a match to TRBD1. Germline lookup yields CDR1 SGHDN and CDR2 FVKESK. V dropped 4 bases and J dropped 6; count of bases not matched to a gene: 8. This CDR3 comprises 16 residues. The chain's CDR3 is CASSLIPGQGSGELFF. The CDR3 DNA is TGTGCCAGCAGCCTAATACCGGGACAGGGGTCCGGGGAGCTGTTTTTT.

The rearrangement joins TRBV20-1 to TRBJ1-1, with D unresolved. CDR3 length equals 11 residues. Germline V gene sequence: CDR1 DFQATT, CDR2 SNEGSKA (reference sequence). Trimming took 3 bases from V and 7 from J, leaving 9 bases between them. This CDR3 is CSARGPDEAFF. The CDR3, as DNA: TGCAGTGCTAGGGGCCCAGATGAAGCTTTCTTT.

J is TRBJ2-3 and V is TRBV11-2; 9 nucleotides align to TRBD2. The V and J ends lost 1 base and 5 bases, in that order; junction bases with no gene match: 7. This CDR3 is built from 16 residues. Per germline, CDR1 SGHAT and CDR2 FQNNGV. CDR3 bases: TGTGCCAGCAGCTTAGTTAGCGGGGGTGTTCAAGATACGCAGTATTTT. Residues: CASSLVSGGVQDTQYF.

The V call is TRBV30, the J call TRBJ2-3, with 15 nucleotides matching TRBD2. The CDR3 loop spans 15 amino acids. Germline CDR1 is GTSNPN and CDR2 is SVGIG (reference sequence). The V and J ends lost 3 bases and 9 bases, in that order; junction bases with no gene match: 7. The CDR3 DNA sequence: TGTGCCTGGAGCCCGGGACTAGCGGGGGGCCAGACGCAGTATTTT. This encodes CAWSPGLAGGQTQYF.

The chain uses TRBV5-8 and TRBJ2-1; maybe TRBD1 (6 bases). The CDR3 is 16 amino acids. Trimming left V 0 bases short and J 4 bases short, with 14 bases between. CDR1 is SGHTS and CDR2 is YDEGEE in the germline V gene. The CDR3 loop is CASSLGLSQGYNEQFF. In nucleotides, the CDR3 is TGTGCCAGCAGCTTGGGCCTCTCTCAGGGGTACAATGAGCAGTTCTTC.

The CDR3 spells CASKGPGGPGNEQFF. In DNA form, the CDR3 reads TGCGCCAGCAAGGGGCCGGGGGGGCCTGGGAATGAGCAGTTCTTC. The genes are TRBV10-2 and TRBJ2-1; TRBD2 aligns across 8 bases. Trimming took 7 bases from V and 7 from J; bases not matched to a gene: 12. This CDR3 spans 15 amino acids. Germline V lookup: CDR1 WSHSY, CDR2 SAAADI.

The genes are TRBV19 and TRBJ1-2, with D tentatively TRBD1 (6 bases). Germline CDR1 LNHDA, CDR2 SQIVND (reference sequence). The V end was cut by 2 bases, the J end by 4 bases, with 17 bases between. The CDR3 totals 16 residues. CDR3 protein: CASSILGQGSLYGYTF. CDR3 DNA: TGTGCCAGTAGTATACTCGGGCAGGGGAGTCTCTATGGCTACACCTTC.

This clone was seen ten or more times. The genes are TRBV7-6 and TRBJ1-5, with TRBD1 identical over 8 bases. This CDR3 comprises 16 residues. The junction had 4 bases not matched to a gene; V was cut back by 1 base and J by 2 bases. The germline gives CDR1 SGHVS, CDR2 FNYEAQ. CDR3 nucleotide sequence: TGTGCCAGCAGCTTAGGTCAGGGGGCTGGCAATCAGCCCCAGCATTTT. Translation: CASSLGQGAGNQPQHF.

This sequence joins TRBV6-6 and TRBJ1-4; 10 bases map to TRBD1. This CDR3 has 16 amino acids. The J segment lost 2 bases and the V segment lost 6 bases, leaving 6 bases of the junction unmatched. Germline CDR1 is MNHNY and CDR2 is SVGAGI (reference sequence). Here the CDR3 DNA reads TGTGCCAGCAGATGGACAGGGGGGACGACTAATGAAAAACTGTTTTTT. This sequence encodes CASRWTGGTTNEKLFF.

This clone was observed a single time. The J gene is TRBJ2-7, the V gene TRBV19; 8 bases are a match to TRBD2. The CDR3 loop spans 17 amino acids. Trimming at V came to 0 bases and at J to 6 bases, leaving 13 bases not matched to a gene. Germline assignment: CDR1 LNHDA and CDR2 SQIVND (reference sequence). For the CDR3, the DNA is TGTGCCAGTAGTATAGATCTCCGGACTAGCTACTCTGGCGAGCAGTACTTC. It codes for CASSIDLRTSYSGEQYF.

The chain recombines TRBV11-2 with TRBJ1-1; weak D call: TRBD1 (5 bases). The ends were cut back, 6 bases at V and 5 bases at J, with 22 bases in the middle. This CDR3 contains 16 residues. Germline V CDR1 and CDR2: SGHAT, FQNNGV. The DNA of the CDR3 is TGTGCCAGCAGTTCAGGGACTTCCCGAATGGAAACTGAAGCTTTCTTT. This encodes CASSSGTSRMETEAFF.

The table lists this clone with a count of one. V usage is TRBV9 and J usage is TRBJ2-3, with D maybe TRBD1 (6 bases). CDR3 size: 17 residues. V was cut by 3 bases and J by 2 bases, with 19 bases left in between. Germline V gene lookup returns CDR1 SGDLS and CDR2 YYNGEE. Written as DNA, the CDR3 is TGTGCCAGCAGCGAATCCCCCGGGACACAAGACACAGATACGCAGTATTTT. Translation: CASSESPGTQDTDTQYF.

The V gene is TRBV11-2, the J gene TRBJ2-3, with 9 nucleotides matching TRBD1. Trimming took 5 bases from V and 6 from J; bases not matched to a gene: 6. This CDR3 is 14 amino acids long. CDR1 and CDR2 (germline): SGHAT, FQNNGV. CDR3 sequence: CASSPNRGRDTQYF. The CDR3 coding sequence is TGTGCCAGCAGCCCCAACAGGGGGCGGGATACGCAGTATTTT.

The chain combines TRBV10-3 with TRBJ2-5; 11 nucleotides match TRBD1. In germline, CDR1 is ENHRY, CDR2 SYGVKD. The CDR3 consists of 15 residues. V shed 8 bases and J 4 bases; nucleotides not matched to a gene: 9. CDR3 DNA: TGTGCCATCTCTGCCGGGGACAGGGGGAGAGAGACCCAGTACTTC. It is translated as CAISAGDRGRETQYF.

The V call is TRBV15, the J call TRBJ1-5; 10 bases are a match to TRBD1. The germline CDR1 and CDR2 sequences are LNHNV and YYDKDF (reference sequence). CDR3 length equals 15 residues. Losses at the gene ends were 0 bases for V and 5 bases for J; bases not matched to a gene: 1. DNA for the CDR3: TGTGCCACCAGCAGAGACGGACAGGGGGATCAGCCCCAGCATTTT. This translates into CATSRDGQGDQPQHF.

This clone was observed a single time. V and J are TRBV30 and TRBJ1-5; 7 nucleotides agree with TRBD1. This CDR3 spans 13 amino acids. V lost 5 bases to trimming and J lost 4 bases; unmatched junction nucleotides: 5. CDR1 and CDR2 (germline): GTSNPN, SVGIG (reference sequence). The CDR3 DNA sequence: TGTGCCTGGTCCGGGACAGAGAATCAGCCCCAGCATTTT. It specifies CAWSGTENQPQHF.

The genes are TRBV10-3 and TRBJ2-7; TRBD2 agrees at 9 bases. The CDR3 is made up of 15 amino acids. In germline, CDR1 is ENHRY, CDR2 SYGVKD. After removal of 1 base from V and 3 bases from J, the junction contained 4 bases not matched to a gene. The CDR3 DNA sequence: TGTGCCATCAGTGAGTTGCAGCGGGGGGACTACGAGCAGTACTTC. Encoded protein: CAISELQRGDYEQYF.

In the case of this clone: Sequence at one end of the junction differs from germline and may be a read error. J is TRBJ2-5 and V is TRBV7-7; TRBD2 matches 13 bases. CDR3 length: 15 amino acids. From germline, CDR1 is SSHAT and CDR2 FNYEAQ (reference sequence). CDR3 bases: TGTGCTAGCAGCTTCGGACTAGCGGGGGTGGAGACCCAGTACTTC. The encoded protein is CASSFGLAGVETQYF.

The gene calls are TRBV5-4 and TRBJ1-3, with TRBD1 identical over 7 bases. Germline V gives CDR1 SGHNT, CDR2 YYREEE (reference sequence). The CDR3 runs 16 residues. The V segment lost 4 bases and the J segment 0 bases; nucleotides outside the gene matches: 7. The CDR3 sequence: CASSEGQVTSGNTIYF. CDR3 DNA sequence: TGTGCCAGCAGCGAAGGACAGGTAACCTCTGGAAACACCATATATTTT.

This clone has a single count. This chain uses TRBV10-3 with TRBJ2-5; TRBD2 matches 7 bases. CDR1 is ENHRY, CDR2 SYGVKD, per germline. J gave up 2 bases and V 4 bases, and 4 bases lay outside the gene matches. This CDR3 spans 14 amino acids. The CDR3 protein is CAISAGGPQETQYF. CDR3 bases: TGTGCCATCAGTGCGGGGGGACCGCAAGAGACCCAGTACTTC.